This T cell receptor beta chain was profiled in a study of human T cells and chemical hapten exposure listed by TCRdb under 2021. At the level of the whole study: For sensitization, 2% DPC in acetone was applied to a 2 cm by 2 cm area of upper inner arm skin. Throughout the study period of 20 to 25 weeks, patients also received therapeutic DPC doses to the scalp every week. Patch testing was done on the upper back using Finn chambers containing 0.01% DPC, and results were scored after 6 days according to International Contact Dermatitis Research Group standards. Most of the patients in the cohort were female, and the cohort covered alopecia areata with under or over 50% scalp involvement, alopecia totalis and alopecia universalis. The libraries were sequenced as a pool, and the TCR yield per sample differed mostly because of small variations in library volumes within the pool. The study tracked peripheral blood TCR repertoire changes in vivo during primary and secondary sensitization to the hapten diphenylcyclopropenone (DPC) in alopecia patients. Blood samples were taken from patients before sensitization (week 0) and at 2, 6 and about 24 weeks after DPC sensitization. Approximately 28 alopecia patients gave blood for TCR sequencing at one to four time points (pre-sensitization, 2, 6 and 24 weeks). The paper as a whole reports these results and caveats: Patch test score was positively correlated with the number of PT1 expanded TCRs, with significance at thresholds 8, 16 and 32 but not at 4. No change with DPC sensitization was found in the number of TCRs above 1 in 1000 frequency, and no evidence of global repertoire structure alterations was found. Repeated subsampling changed both the strength of the expansion versus patch-test correlation and the threshold at which the correlation became significant. Because every patient had alopecia, a presumed autoimmune disease, the patients' immune response might differ from that of healthy individuals. Compared with pre-sensitization or healthy control sets, expanded TCRs formed significantly more large CDR3 similarity clusters, which is consistent with antigen-driven responses.

The library was produced with RACE. Instrument used: NextSeq 500. Library preparation attached unique molecular identifiers to individual cDNA molecules for quantitative, reproducible TCR counting. From each blood RNA sample, both TCR alpha and TCR beta chains were sequenced. Under the source paper's analysis protocol: Samples had a median of around 92,000 TCRs, with a range from 23,224 to 690,600. The Decombinator software suite was used to annotate the V, J and CDR3 of the TCR reads. Every sample was subsampled to the same number of TCRs (28,000) for the PS versus PT1 abundance plots. TCRs were defined as expanded if absent before sensitization and observed at least eight times at the 2-week time point. TCRdb passed the public sequencing reads through fastp at Q25 and MiXCR, retaining productive beta sequences. CDR3 protein sequences are deduplicated, and each keeps its most common genes and DNA. None of the V and J calls come from the authors' own analysis; TCRdb made them. This sample lists 40,000 or so distinct CDR3 sequences; roughly 10% were detected once. Together, the top ten hold about 6% of the sample.

The time point label here, explained by the study, means: pre-sensitization, week 0. Taken with the paper, the label for treatment or condition translates to: therapeutic diphenylcyclopropenone sensitization with weekly scalp DPC. At every patch-test visit, the blood draw took place before the patch test was put on. Patients were eligible if aged 18 to 70, diagnosed with alopecia and judged suitable for DPC therapy, and pregnant patients were excluded. Unfractionated whole blood was collected in Tempus Blood RNA tubes, and total RNA was extracted from that blood. This clonotype occurred many times. There is no known antigen for this receptor. Base-call qualities are not available, and no considerably larger clone is one nucleotide away. The CDR3 measures 16 amino acids from cysteine to phenylalanine. Only CDR3 DNA remains: 48 bases, in frame from the first base. V is trimmed back by 1 base and J by 0 bases, and the junction contains 2 bases that no gene match accounts for. Based on the germline V gene, the CDR1 and CDR2 sequences are LGHNA and YNFKEQ.

The V and J segments used are TRBV4-2 and TRBJ2-1; TRBD2 matches 8 bases in the middle. The sequence was obtained from a man aged 25 to 40 with alopecia areata. Some clones in this sample may be carry-over from other donors' samples. Sequencing was performed on whole blood, taken in connection with sensitization to the hapten diphenylcyclopropenone (DPC). The nucleotide sequence reads as follows: TGTGCCAGCAGCCAAGGCAGCGGGAGCTCCTACAATGAGCAGTTCTTC. It specifies CASSQGSGSSYNEQFF.